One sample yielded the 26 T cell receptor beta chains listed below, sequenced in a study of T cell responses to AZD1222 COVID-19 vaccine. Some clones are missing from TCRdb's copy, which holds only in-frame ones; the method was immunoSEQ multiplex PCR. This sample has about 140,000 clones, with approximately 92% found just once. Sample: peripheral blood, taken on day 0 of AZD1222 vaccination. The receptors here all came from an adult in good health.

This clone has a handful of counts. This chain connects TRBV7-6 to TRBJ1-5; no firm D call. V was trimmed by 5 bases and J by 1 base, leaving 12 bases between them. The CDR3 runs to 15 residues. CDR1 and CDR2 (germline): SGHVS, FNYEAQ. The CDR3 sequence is CASSPTTLSNQPQHF. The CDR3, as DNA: TGTGCCAGCAGCCCGACCACCCTCAGCAATCAGCCCCAGCATTTT.

The CDR3 here is CASRRDSLSTGELFF. DNA of the CDR3: TGCGCCAGCCGTCGGGACAGCTTGAGCACCGGGGAGCTGTTTTTT. The rearrangement links TRBV5-1 to TRBJ2-2; the match to TRBD1 covers 7 bases. This CDR3 spans 15 amino acids. Germline lookup yields CDR1 SGHRS and CDR2 YFSETQ. The junction had 10 bases not matched to a gene; V was cut back by 7 bases and J by 4 bases.

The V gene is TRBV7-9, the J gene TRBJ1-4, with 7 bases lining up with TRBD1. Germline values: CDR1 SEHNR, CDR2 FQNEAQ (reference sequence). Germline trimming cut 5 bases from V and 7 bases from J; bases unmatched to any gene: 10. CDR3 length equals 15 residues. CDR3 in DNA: TGTGCCAGCAGCGATAGTGACAGGGCCCTTGAAAAACTGTTTTTT. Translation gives CASSDSDRALEKLFF.

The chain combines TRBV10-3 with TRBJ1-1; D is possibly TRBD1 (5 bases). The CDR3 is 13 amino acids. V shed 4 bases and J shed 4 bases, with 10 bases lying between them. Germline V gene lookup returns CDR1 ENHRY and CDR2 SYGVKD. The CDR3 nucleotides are TGTGCCATCAGTGCGACAGAGTTCACTGAAGCTTTCTTT. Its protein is CAISATEFTEAFF.

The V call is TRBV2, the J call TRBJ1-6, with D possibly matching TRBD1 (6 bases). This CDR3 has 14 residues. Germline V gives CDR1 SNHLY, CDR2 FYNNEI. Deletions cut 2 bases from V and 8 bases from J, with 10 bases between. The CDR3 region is CASSEQGSYSPLHF. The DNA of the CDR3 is TGTGCCAGCAGTGAACAGGGGAGCTATTCACCCCTCCACTTT.

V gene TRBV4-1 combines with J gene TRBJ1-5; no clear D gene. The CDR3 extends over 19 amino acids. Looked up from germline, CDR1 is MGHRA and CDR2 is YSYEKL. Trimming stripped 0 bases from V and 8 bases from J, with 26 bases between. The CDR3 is CASSQEFAGGSQLGEPQHF. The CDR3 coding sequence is TGCGCCAGCAGCCAAGAGTTCGCGGGCGGCAGTCAGCTTGGGGAGCCCCAGCATTTT.

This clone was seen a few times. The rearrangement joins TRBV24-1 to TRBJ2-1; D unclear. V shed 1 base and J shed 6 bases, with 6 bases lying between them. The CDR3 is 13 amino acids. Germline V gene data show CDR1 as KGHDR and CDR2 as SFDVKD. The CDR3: CATSDLRANEQFF. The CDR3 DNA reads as TGTGCCACCAGTGATTTAAGGGCCAATGAGCAGTTCTTC.

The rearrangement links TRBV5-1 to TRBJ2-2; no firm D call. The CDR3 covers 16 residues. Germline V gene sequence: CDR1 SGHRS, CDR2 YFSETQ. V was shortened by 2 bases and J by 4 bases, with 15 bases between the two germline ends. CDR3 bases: TGCGCCAGCAGCTTTGACCCAGTTTCGACCACCGGGGAGCTGTTTTTT. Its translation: CASSFDPVSTTGELFF.

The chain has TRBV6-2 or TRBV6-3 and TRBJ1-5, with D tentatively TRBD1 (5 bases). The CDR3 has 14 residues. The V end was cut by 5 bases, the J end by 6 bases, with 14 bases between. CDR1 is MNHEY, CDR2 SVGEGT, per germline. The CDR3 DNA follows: TGTGCCAGCAGTCATACCAGGGTGAGTCAGCCCCAGCATTTT. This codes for CASSHTRVSQPQHF.

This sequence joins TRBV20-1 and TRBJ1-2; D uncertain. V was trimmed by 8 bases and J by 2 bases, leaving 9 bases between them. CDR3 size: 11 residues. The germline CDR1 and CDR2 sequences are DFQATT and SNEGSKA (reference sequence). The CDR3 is CSLERNYGYTF. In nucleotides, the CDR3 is TGCAGTCTCGAGAGGAACTATGGCTACACCTTC.

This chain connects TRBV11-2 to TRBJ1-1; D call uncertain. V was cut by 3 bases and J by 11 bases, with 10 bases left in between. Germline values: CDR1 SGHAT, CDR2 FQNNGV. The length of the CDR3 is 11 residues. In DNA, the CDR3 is TGTGCCAGCAGCTTCCGGGTAACGGCTTTCTTT. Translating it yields CASSFRVTAFF.

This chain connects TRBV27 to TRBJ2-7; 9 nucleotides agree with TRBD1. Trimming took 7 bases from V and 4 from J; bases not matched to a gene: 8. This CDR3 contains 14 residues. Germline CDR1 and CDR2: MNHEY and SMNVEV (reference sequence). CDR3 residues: CASTLRDRVYEQYF. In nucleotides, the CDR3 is TGTGCCAGCACCCTAAGGGACAGGGTATACGAGCAGTACTTC.

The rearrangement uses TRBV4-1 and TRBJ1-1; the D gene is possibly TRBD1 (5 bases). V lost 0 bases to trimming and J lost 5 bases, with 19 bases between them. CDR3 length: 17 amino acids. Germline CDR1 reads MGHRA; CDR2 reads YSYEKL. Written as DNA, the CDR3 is TGCGCCAGCAGCCAAGAGCGCGTGTCAGGGATTGGGACTGAAGCTTTCTTT. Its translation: CASSQERVSGIGTEAFF.

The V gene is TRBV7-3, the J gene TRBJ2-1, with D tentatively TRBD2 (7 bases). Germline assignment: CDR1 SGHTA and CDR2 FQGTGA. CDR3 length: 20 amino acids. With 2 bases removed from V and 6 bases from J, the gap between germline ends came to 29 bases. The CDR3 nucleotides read TGTGCCAGCAGCTTAGATCCTAGCGGCTTAGGGGGAGTGCCGGGCAATGAGCAGTTCTTC. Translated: CASSLDPSGLGGVPGNEQFF.

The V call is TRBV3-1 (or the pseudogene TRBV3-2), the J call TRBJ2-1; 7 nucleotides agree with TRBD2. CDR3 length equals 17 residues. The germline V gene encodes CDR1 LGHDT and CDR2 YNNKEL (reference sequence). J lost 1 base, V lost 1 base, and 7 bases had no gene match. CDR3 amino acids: CASSQGRAGRSYNEQFF. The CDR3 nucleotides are TGTGCCAGCAGCCAAGGCCGAGCGGGACGTTCCTACAATGAGCAGTTCTTC.

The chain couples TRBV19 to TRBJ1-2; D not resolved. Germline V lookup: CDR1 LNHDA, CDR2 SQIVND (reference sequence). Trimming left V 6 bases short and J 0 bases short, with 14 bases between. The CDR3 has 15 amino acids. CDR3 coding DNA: TGTGCCAGTAGCCGGGGTGCAGGACCTAACTATGGCTACACCTTC. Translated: CASSRGAGPNYGYTF. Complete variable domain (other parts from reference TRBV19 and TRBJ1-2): DGGITQSPKYLFRKEGQNVTLSCEQNLNHDAMYWYRQDPGQGLRLIYYSQIVNDFQKGDIAEGYSVSREKKESFPLTVTSAQKNPTAFYLCASSRGAGPNYGYTFGSGTRLTVV.

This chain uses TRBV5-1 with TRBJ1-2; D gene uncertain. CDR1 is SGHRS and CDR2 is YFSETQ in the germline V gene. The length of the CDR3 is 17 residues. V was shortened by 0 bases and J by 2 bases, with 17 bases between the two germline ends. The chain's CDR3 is CASSLEYRLSRNYGYTF. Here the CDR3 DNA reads TGCGCCAGCAGCTTGGAATATCGGTTGTCCCGCAACTATGGCTACACCTTC.

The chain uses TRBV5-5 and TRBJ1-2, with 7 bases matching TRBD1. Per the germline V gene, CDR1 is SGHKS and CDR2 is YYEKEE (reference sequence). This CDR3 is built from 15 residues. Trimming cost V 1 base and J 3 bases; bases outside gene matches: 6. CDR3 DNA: TGTGCCAGCAGCTTGACAGTCAGGGGGGACTATGGCTACACCTTC. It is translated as CASSLTVRGDYGYTF.

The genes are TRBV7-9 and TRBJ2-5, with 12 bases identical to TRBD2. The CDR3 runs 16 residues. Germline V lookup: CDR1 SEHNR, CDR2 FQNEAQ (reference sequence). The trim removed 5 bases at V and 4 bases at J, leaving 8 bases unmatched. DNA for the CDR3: TGTGCCAGCAGCCACGGGACTAGCGGGCGGGGAGAGACCCAGTACTTC. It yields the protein CASSHGTSGRGETQYF.

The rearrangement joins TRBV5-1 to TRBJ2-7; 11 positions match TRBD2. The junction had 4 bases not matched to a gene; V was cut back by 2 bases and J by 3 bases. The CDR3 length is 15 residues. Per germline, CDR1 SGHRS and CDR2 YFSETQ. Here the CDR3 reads CASSFTSGRSYEQYF. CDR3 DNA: TGCGCCAGCAGCTTCACTAGCGGGAGAAGCTACGAGCAGTACTTC.

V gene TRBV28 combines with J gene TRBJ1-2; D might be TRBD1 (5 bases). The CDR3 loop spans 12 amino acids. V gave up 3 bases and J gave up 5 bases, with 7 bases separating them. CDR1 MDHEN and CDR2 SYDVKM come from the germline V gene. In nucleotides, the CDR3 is TGTGCCAGCAGTTTCGGGGGATATGGCTACACCTTC. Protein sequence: CASSFGGYGYTF.

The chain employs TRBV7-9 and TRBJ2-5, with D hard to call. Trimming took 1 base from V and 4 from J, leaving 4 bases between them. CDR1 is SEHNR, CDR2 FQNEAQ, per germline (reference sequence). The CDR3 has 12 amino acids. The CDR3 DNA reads TGTGCCAGCAGCTTAGGGGTAGAGACCCAGTACTTC. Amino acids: CASSLGVETQYF. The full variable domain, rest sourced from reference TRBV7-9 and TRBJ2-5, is DTGVSQNPRHKITKRGQNVTFRCDPISEHNRLYWYRQTLGQGPEFLTYFQNEAQLEKSRLLSDRFSAERPKGSFSTLEIQRTEQGDSAMYLCASSLGVETQYFGPGTRLLVL.

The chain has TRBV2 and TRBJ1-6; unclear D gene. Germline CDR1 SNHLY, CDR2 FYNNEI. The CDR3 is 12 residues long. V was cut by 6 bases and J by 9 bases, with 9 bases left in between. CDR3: CASSPDASPLHF. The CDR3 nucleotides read TGTGCCAGCAGCCCGGACGCTTCACCCCTCCACTTT.

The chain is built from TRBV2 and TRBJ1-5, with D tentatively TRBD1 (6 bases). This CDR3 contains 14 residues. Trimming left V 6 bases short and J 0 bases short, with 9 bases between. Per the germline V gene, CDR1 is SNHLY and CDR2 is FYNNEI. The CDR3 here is CASRDSYSNQPQHF. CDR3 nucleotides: TGTGCCAGCAGGGACAGTTATAGCAATCAGCCCCAGCATTTT.

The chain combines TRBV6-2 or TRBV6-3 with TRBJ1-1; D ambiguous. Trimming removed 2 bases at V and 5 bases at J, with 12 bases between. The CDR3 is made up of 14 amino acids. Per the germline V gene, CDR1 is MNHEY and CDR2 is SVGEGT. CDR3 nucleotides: TGTGCCAGCAGTTACGGAGGTGGGAGGACTGAAGCTTTCTTT. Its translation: CASSYGGGRTEAFF.

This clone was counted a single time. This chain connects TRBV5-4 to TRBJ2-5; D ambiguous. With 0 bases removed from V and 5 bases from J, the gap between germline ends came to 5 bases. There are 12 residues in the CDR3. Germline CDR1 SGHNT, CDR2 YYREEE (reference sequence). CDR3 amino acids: CASSLAGETQYF. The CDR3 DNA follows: TGTGCCAGCAGCTTGGCCGGGGAGACCCAGTACTTC. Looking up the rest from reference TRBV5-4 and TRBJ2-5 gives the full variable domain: ETGVTQSPTHLIKTRGQQVTLRCSSQSGHNTVSWYQQALGQGPQFIFQYYREEENGRGNFPPRFSGLQFPNYSSELNVNALELDDSALYLCASSLAGETQYFGPGTRLLVL.